This T cell receptor beta chain originates from a study of T cells in Graves' hyperthyroidism and ophthalmopathy. The table lists this clonotype with many counts. The hyperthyroidism patients had all been newly diagnosed, and their disease duration was under 2 months. Their ages ranged from 18 to 65 years. The CDR3 consists of 16 residues. Trimming stripped 6 bases from V and 5 bases from J, with 20 bases between. Researchers took RNA transcripts and amplified the TCR beta CDR3 regions from them. HTBI primers were used for first-round RT-PCR of the TCR CDR3. Each CDR3 protein gets one entry after TCRdb re-called the multiplex PCR reads with MiXCR. The table includes approximately 600,000 distinct CDR3 sequences, over 11% detected once.

The chain carries TRBV12-3 or TRBV12-4 and TRBJ2-1; D gene unclear. Sequences were obtained from blood. The sequence came from a woman aged 30 to 39 with Graves' hyperthyroidism that later progressed to Graves' ophthalmopathy. CDR3 amino acids: CASSSLPARADNEQFF. The CDR3 nucleotides read TGTGCCAGCAGCTCCCTCCCAGCGCGCGCAGACAATGAGCAGTTCTTC.